This T cell receptor beta chain came from a study of blood T cell repertoires in COVID-19. Whole-study context: Sources were T cells, B-cell-depleted T cells, or PBMCs; the material itself was cDNA or gDNA.

Profiled with immunoSEQ multiplex PCR; TCRdb holds only in-frame clones, not every one. The profile shows about 70,000 clones, about 84% of them singletons. The V gene's germline CDR1 is ENHRY and CDR2 SYGVKD. V shed 5 bases and J shed 5 bases, with 17 bases lying between them. This CDR3 region has 15 residues. This TCR derives from a human donor in a cohort sampled during active COVID-19. The sample taken for sequencing was peripheral blood. The chain has TRBV10-3 and TRBJ2-3; D is possibly TRBD2 (6 bases). The CDR3 DNA follows: TGTGCCATCAGTCCTAGCGCCCAGACGGTAGATACGCAGTATTTT. The encoded protein is CAISPSAQTVDTQYF.